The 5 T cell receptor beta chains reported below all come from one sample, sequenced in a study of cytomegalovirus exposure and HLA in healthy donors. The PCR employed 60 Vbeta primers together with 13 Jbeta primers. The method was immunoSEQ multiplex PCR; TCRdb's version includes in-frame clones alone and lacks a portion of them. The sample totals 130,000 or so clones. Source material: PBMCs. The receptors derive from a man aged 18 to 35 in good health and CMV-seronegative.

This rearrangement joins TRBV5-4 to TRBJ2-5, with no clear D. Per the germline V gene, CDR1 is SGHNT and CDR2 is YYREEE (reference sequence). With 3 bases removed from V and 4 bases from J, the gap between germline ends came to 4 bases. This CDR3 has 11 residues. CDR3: CASSSVETQYF. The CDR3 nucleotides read TGTGCCAGCAGCTCGGTAGAGACCCAGTACTTC.

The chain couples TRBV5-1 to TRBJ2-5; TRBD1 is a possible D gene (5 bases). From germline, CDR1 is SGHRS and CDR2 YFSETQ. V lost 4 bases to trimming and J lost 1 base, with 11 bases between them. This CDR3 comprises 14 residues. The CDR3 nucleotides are TGCGCCAGCAGCCCGACAGATCCCCAAGAGACCCAGTACTTC. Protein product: CASSPTDPQETQYF.

CDR3 region: CASSFSDYGYTF. The DNA of the CDR3 is TGTGCCAGCAGCTTTTCGGACTATGGCTACACCTTC. The V and J genes are TRBV11-2 and TRBJ1-2; no firm D call. This CDR3 has 12 residues. Germline values: CDR1 SGHAT, CDR2 FQNNGV. The V end lost 3 bases, the J end lost 3 bases, and 5 bases lay between the germline ends.

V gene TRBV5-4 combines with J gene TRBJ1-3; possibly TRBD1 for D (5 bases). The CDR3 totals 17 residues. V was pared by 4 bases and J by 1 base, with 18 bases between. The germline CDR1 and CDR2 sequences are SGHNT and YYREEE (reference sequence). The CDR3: CASSGGTAAYSGNTIYF. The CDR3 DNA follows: TGTGCCAGCAGCGGAGGGACGGCCGCTTATTCTGGAAACACCATATATTTT.

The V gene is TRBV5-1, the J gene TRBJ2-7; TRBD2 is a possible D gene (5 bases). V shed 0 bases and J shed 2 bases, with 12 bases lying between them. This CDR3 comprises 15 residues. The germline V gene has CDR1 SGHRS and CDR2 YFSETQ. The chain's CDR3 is CASSLVASPAYEQYF. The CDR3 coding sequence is TGCGCCAGCAGCTTGGTGGCTAGCCCCGCCTACGAGCAGTACTTC.